The clone carrying this T cell receptor (beta chain) was recorded many times. The sample comes from a study of T-cell reconstitution after alpha-beta-depleted transplantation in children. The TCRbeta library was prepared with unique molecular identifiers. TCRdb itself ran the PCR reads through MiXCR, one entry per CDR3 protein. The sample holds 250,000 to 350,000 distinct CDR3 sequences, nearly 10% seen once. Germline trimming cut 6 bases from V and 0 bases from J; bases unmatched to any gene: 4. Germline CDR1 SQVTM, CDR2 ANQGSEA. The CDR3 totals 14 residues. This rearrangement joins TRBV29-1 to TRBJ2-2, with 7 bases matching TRBD1. This clonotype was obtained from a human donor who donated a stem cell graft to a child with SCID. This sample comprised PBMCs from the stem cell graft donor, obtained from the stem cell graft. The CDR3 DNA is TGCAGCGTGGCAGGGGGAACGAACACCGGGGAGCTGTTTTTT. As protein: CSVAGGTNTGELFF.